The 24 T cell receptor beta chains given below trace back to one sample, sequenced in a study of blood T cell repertoires in COVID-19. The table came from immunoSEQ multiplex PCR; TCRdb's copy has only in-frame clones and leaves some out. This table has 220,000 or so clones, about 90% appearing once. The source material was PBMCs or T cells enriched from blood (not recorded which). The receptor source for this set is a young man who had been exposed to COVID-19.

The chain is built from TRBV3-1 (or the pseudogene TRBV3-2) and TRBJ2-2, with D perhaps TRBD2 (6 bases). The CDR3 runs to 14 residues. From germline, CDR1 is LGHDT and CDR2 YNNKEL (reference sequence). Trimming took 4 bases from V and 3 from J, leaving 9 bases between them. The CDR3 loop is CASSRPGDTGELFF. CDR3 in DNA: TGTGCCAGCAGCCGCCCGGGAGACACCGGGGAGCTGTTTTTT.

The CDR3 region is CASSATGVETQYF. In nucleotides, the CDR3 is TGTGCCAGCAGTGCGACAGGGGTAGAGACCCAGTACTTC. This chain joins TRBV12-3 or TRBV12-4 and TRBJ2-5; 8 positions match TRBD1. CDR3 size: 13 residues. Trimming at V came to 5 bases and at J to 4 bases, leaving 3 bases not matched to a gene.

The chain combines TRBV30 with TRBJ2-7; a possible D gene is TRBD2 (6 bases). CDR3 length: 15 residues. Trimming cost V 8 bases and J 4 bases, with 24 bases left between them. The germline V gene has CDR1 GTSNPN and CDR2 SVGIG (reference sequence). CDR3 protein: CAEPGFWRAAYEQYF. The CDR3, as DNA: TGTGCCGAACCTGGGTTTTGGAGGGCGGCGTACGAGCAGTACTTC.

This clone occurred once. The V gene is TRBV4-3, the J gene TRBJ2-1; 15 bases align to TRBD2. The CDR3 runs 17 residues. The J segment lost 7 bases and the V segment lost 2 bases, leaving 6 bases of the junction unmatched. The germline gives CDR1 LGHNA, CDR2 YSLEER. Here the CDR3 DNA reads TGCGCCAGCAGCCAAAGGACTAGCGGGGGGGCTCGGAATGAGCAGTTCTTC. Its translation: CASSQRTSGGARNEQFF.

This clone was seen more than once but under ten times. This chain joins TRBV11-2 and TRBJ1-6; TRBD1 aligns across 11 bases. The J segment lost 10 bases and the V segment lost 0 bases, leaving 5 bases of the junction unmatched. Germline V lookup: CDR1 SGHAT, CDR2 FQNNGV. The CDR3 consists of 16 residues. As DNA, the CDR3 is TGTGCCAGCAGCTTAGACCCCGGGACAGGGGGGTCACCCCTCCACTTT. This codes for CASSLDPGTGGSPLHF.

This clone was observed a single time. The gene calls are TRBV19 and TRBJ1-5; no reliable D call. Germline CDR1 and CDR2: LNHDA and SQIVND (reference sequence). The germline V and J ends were trimmed by 9 bases and 4 bases, with 19 bases remaining between them. The CDR3 covers 15 residues. The CDR3 DNA sequence: TGTGCCAGCCACCCTGGAGGGTGGGGAAATCAGCCCCAGCATTTT. It yields the protein CASHPGGWGNQPQHF. The variable domain in full, completed from reference TRBV19 and TRBJ1-5, reads DGGITQSPKYLFRKEGQNVTLSCEQNLNHDAMYWYRQDPGQGLRLIYYSQIVNDFQKGDIAEGYSVSREKKESFPLTVTSAQKNPTAFYLCASHPGGWGNQPQHFGDGTRLSIL.

The chain combines TRBV4-1 with TRBJ2-1; perhaps TRBD2 as D (7 bases). The germline V gene encodes CDR1 MGHRA and CDR2 YSYEKL. V lost 1 base and J 4 bases, leaving 14 bases between the germline ends. The CDR3 contains 16 residues. The CDR3 reads CASSQVGRGPYNEQFF. The CDR3, as DNA: TGCGCCAGCAGCCAAGTGGGGCGGGGGCCATACAATGAGCAGTTCTTC.

The chain combines TRBV2 with TRBJ1-2; 7 bases agree with TRBD1. Trimming took 6 bases from V and 3 from J; bases not matched to a gene: 10. From germline, CDR1 is SNHLY and CDR2 FYNNEI. This CDR3 contains 15 residues. Here the CDR3 reads CASRGDSQTDYGYTF. In DNA form, the CDR3 reads TGTGCCAGCAGGGGGGACAGCCAAACCGACTATGGCTACACCTTC.

The chain joins TRBV5-1 to TRBJ2-3; 8 bases match TRBD2. The CDR3 contains 16 residues. J gave up 1 base and V 0 bases, and 4 bases lay outside the gene matches. Germline lookup yields CDR1 SGHRS and CDR2 YFSETQ. In DNA form, the CDR3 reads TGCGCCAGCAGCTTGGAAGGGCGGGGGGGCACAGATACGCAGTATTTT. Encoded protein: CASSLEGRGGTDTQYF.

This chain's CDR3 is CASSEWGGRNTEAFF. CDR3 coding DNA: TGTGCCAGCAGTGAATGGGGCGGGAGAAACACTGAAGCTTTCTTT. V gene TRBV25-1 combines with J gene TRBJ1-1; maybe TRBD1 (5 bases). The CDR3 has 15 residues. Trimming took 1 base from V and 2 from J, leaving 11 bases between them. CDR1 and CDR2 (germline): MGHDK, SYGVNS.

CDR3 bases: TGTGCCAGCAGCCCCACGGCGAGCAGGTCCGAGACCCAGTACTTC. It yields the protein CASSPTASRSETQYF. The chain carries TRBV7-3 and TRBJ2-5, with D uncertain. The germline V gene has CDR1 SGHTA and CDR2 FQGTGA. CDR3 size: 15 residues. V was cut by 5 bases and J by 5 bases, with 18 bases left in between. Based on the CDR3 plus reference TRBV7-3 and TRBJ2-5, the full variable domain is GAGVSQTPSNKVTEKGKYVELRCDPISGHTALYWYRQSLGQGPEFLIYFQGTGAADDSGLPNDRFFAVRPEGSVSTLKIQRTERGDSAVYLCASSPTASRSETQYFGPGTRLLVL.

The chain is built from TRBV7-2 and TRBJ2-1; a possible D gene is TRBD1 (5 bases). The CDR3 sequence is 16 residues long. Germline V gives CDR1 SGHTA, CDR2 FQGNSA. V was trimmed by 5 bases and J by 4 bases, leaving 18 bases between them. The CDR3 loop reads CASSPRTQNIYNEQFF. CDR3 sequence (DNA): TGTGCCAGCAGCCCAAGGACACAAAATATTTACAATGAGCAGTTCTTC.

The chain is built from TRBV6-4 and TRBJ2-7; 9 nucleotides line up with TRBD1. Germline V gives CDR1 MRHNA, CDR2 SNTAGT. The trim removed 5 bases at V and 3 bases at J, leaving 5 bases unmatched. The CDR3 length is 14 residues. This CDR3 is CASSSWDRDYEQYF. As DNA, the CDR3 is TGTGCCAGCAGTAGTTGGGACAGGGACTACGAGCAGTACTTC.

This chain connects TRBV5-4 to TRBJ2-2, with D perhaps TRBD2 (6 bases). Trimming cost V 5 bases and J 0 bases, with 8 bases left between them. Per germline, CDR1 SGHNT and CDR2 YYREEE (reference sequence). This CDR3 comprises 14 residues. CDR3 region: CASRGEANTGELFF. DNA for the CDR3: TGTGCCAGCAGGGGGGAGGCGAACACCGGGGAGCTGTTTTTT.

The rearrangement uses TRBV2 and TRBJ1-1; TRBD1 aligns across 9 bases. Germline values: CDR1 SNHLY, CDR2 FYNNEI. CDR3 size: 18 residues. V trimming: 3 bases; J trimming: 10 bases; junction bases outside the gene matches: 21. CDR3 region: CASSDSSWTGTGSVPAFF. Here the CDR3 DNA reads TGTGCCAGCAGTGATAGTAGTTGGACCGGGACAGGGTCCGTCCCAGCTTTCTTT.

The count of this clone is one. V usage is TRBV11-2 and J usage is TRBJ1-1; D may be TRBD1 (5 bases). With 5 bases removed from V and 0 bases from J, the gap between germline ends came to 13 bases. The CDR3 is 15 residues long. The V gene's germline CDR1 is SGHAT and CDR2 FQNNGV. The CDR3 spells CASSPLAGVNTEAFF. The CDR3 DNA is TGTGCCAGCAGCCCCCTTGCGGGGGTGAACACTGAAGCTTTCTTT.

The genes are TRBV3-1 (or the pseudogene TRBV3-2) and TRBJ2-3; 8 bases are a match to TRBD2. The germline gives CDR1 LGHDT, CDR2 YNNKEL (reference sequence). The V and J ends lost 3 bases and 3 bases, in that order; junction bases with no gene match: 11. The CDR3 extends over 17 amino acids. CDR3 sequence (DNA): TGTGCCAGCAGCCAGCCACGGATGGTAGCGGGGACAGATACGCAGTATTTT. Its translation: CASSQPRMVAGTDTQYF.

The genes are TRBV18 and TRBJ2-5; tentatively, D is TRBD2 (7 bases). V was cut by 6 bases and J by 5 bases, with 13 bases left in between. Per the germline V gene, CDR1 is KGHSH and CDR2 is LQKENI. CDR3 length equals 13 residues. Here the CDR3 DNA reads TGTGCCAGCTCCCGCGGCGGGGGCGAGACCCAGTACTTC. Translation: CASSRGGGETQYF.

The rearrangement joins TRBV11-3 to TRBJ2-6; TRBD1 is a possible D gene (6 bases). Trimming took 5 bases from V and 2 from J, leaving 13 bases between them. CDR3 length equals 16 residues. Germline CDR1 reads SGHNT; CDR2 reads YENEEA. In DNA, the CDR3 is TGTGCCAGCAGCCGTGCGACAGGTGCTGGGGCCAACGTCCTGACTTTC. Its translation: CASSRATGAGANVLTF.

The chain carries TRBV18 and TRBJ1-1; 7 bases are a match to TRBD1. From germline, CDR1 is KGHSH and CDR2 LQKENI. The CDR3 totals 13 residues. The ends lost 6 bases at V and 6 bases at J; junction bases unmatched: 7. CDR3: CASSLGQASEAFF. CDR3 DNA: TGTGCCAGCTCCCTAGGACAGGCGTCTGAAGCTTTCTTT.

The rearrangement uses TRBV2 and TRBJ1-5; no firm D call. V was cut by 11 bases and J by 4 bases, with 18 bases left in between. The V gene's germline CDR1 is SNHLY and CDR2 FYNNEI. The CDR3 is 14 amino acids. Here the CDR3 DNA reads TGTGCCGGCTCTGGGGAGGGTGGGAATCAGCCCCAGCATTTT. Residues: CAGSGEGGNQPQHF.

The rearrangement links TRBV6-2 or TRBV6-3 to TRBJ1-6, with a possible D match to TRBD1 (6 bases). Between the trimmed V and J ends, which lost 5 bases and 5 bases, there was a span of 19 bases. The germline gives CDR1 MNHEY, CDR2 SVGEGT. This CDR3 region has 17 residues. This CDR3 is CASSSLRDIDHNSPLHF. The CDR3 DNA reads as TGTGCCAGCAGTAGCTTACGGGACATCGACCATAATTCACCCCTCCACTTT.

The chain combines TRBV4-1 with TRBJ2-2; 12 nucleotides agree with TRBD2. V gave up 0 bases and J gave up 6 bases; unmatched junction bases: 14. Germline V gene lookup returns CDR1 MGHRA and CDR2 YSYEKL. This CDR3 is 20 amino acids long. The CDR3 here is CASSQDPPLAGGPGAGELFF. The CDR3 DNA follows: TGCGCCAGCAGCCAAGATCCCCCCCTAGCGGGGGGGCCCGGGGCCGGGGAGCTGTTTTTT.

The genes are TRBV27 and TRBJ1-2, with D possibly matching TRBD1 (6 bases). The CDR3 contains 13 residues. The germline V and J ends were trimmed by 4 bases and 6 bases, with 12 bases remaining between them. Germline CDR1 and CDR2: MNHEY and SMNVEV (reference sequence). The CDR3 DNA is TGTGCCAGCAGTTACAGGGAAAGGGATGGCTACACCTTC. Protein sequence: CASSYRERDGYTF.